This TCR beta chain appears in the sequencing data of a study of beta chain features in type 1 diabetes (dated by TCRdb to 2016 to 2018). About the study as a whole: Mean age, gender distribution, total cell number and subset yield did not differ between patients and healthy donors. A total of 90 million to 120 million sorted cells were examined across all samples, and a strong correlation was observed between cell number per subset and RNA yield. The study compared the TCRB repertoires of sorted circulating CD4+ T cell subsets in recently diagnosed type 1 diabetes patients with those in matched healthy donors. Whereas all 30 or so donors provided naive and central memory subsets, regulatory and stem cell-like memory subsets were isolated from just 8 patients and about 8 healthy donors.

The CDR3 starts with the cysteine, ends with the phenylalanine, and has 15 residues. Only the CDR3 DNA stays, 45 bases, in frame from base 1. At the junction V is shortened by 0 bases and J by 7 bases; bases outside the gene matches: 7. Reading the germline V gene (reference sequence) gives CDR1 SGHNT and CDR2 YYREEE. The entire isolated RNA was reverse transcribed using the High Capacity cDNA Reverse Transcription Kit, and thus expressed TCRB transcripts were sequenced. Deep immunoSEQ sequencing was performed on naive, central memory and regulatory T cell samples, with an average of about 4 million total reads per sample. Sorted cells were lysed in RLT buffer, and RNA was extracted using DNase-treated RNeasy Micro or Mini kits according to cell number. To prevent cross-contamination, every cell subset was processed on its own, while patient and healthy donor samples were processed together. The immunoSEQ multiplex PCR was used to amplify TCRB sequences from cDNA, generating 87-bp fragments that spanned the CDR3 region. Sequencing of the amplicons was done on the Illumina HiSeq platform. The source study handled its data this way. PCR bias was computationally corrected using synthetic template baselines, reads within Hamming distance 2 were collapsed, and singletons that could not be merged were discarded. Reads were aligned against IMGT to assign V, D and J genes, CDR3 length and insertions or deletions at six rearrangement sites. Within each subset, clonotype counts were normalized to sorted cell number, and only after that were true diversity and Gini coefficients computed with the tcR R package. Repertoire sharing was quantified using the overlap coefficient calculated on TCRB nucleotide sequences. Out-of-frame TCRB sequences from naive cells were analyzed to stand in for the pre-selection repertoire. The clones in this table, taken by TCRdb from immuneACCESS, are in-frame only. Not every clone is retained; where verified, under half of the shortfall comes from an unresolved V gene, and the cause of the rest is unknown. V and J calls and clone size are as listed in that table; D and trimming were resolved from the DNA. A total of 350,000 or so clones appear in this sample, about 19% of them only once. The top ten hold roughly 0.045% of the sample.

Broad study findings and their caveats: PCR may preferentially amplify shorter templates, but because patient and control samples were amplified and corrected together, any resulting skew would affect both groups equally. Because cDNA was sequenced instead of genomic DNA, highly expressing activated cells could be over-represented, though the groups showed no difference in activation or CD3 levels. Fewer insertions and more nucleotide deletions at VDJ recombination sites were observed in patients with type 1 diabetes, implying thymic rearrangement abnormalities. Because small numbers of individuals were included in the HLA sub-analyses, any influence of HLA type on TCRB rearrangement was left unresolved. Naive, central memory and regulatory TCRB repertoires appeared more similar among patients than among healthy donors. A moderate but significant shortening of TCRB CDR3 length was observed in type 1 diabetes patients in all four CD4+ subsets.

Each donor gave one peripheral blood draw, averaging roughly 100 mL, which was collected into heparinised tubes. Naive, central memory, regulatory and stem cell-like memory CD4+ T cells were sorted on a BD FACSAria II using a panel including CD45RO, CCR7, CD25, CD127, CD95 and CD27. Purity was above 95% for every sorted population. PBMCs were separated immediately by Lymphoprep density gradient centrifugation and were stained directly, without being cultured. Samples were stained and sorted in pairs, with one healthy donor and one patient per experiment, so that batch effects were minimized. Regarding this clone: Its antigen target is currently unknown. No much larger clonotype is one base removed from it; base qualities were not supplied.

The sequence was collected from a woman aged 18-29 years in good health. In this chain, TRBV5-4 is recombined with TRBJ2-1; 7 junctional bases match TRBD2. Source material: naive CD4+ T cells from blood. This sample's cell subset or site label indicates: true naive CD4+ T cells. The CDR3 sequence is CASSLGGGFRNEQFF. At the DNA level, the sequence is TGTGCCAGCAGCTTGGGCGGGGGTTTTAGGAATGAGCAGTTCTTC.